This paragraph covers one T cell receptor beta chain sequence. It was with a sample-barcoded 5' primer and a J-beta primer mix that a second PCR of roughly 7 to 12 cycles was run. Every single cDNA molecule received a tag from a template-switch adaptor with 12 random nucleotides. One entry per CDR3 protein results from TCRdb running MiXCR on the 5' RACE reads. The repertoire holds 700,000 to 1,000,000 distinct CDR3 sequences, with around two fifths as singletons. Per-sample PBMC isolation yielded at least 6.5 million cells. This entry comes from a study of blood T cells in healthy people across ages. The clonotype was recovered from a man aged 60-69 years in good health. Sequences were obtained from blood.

In nucleotides, the CDR3 is TGTGCCAGCAGTGAACGGCAGGGCCTTAATGAAAAACTGTTTTTT. Amino acids: CASSERQGLNEKLFF. The chain has TRBV2 and TRBJ1-4; maybe TRBD1 (5 bases). Germline V gene sequence: CDR1 SNHLY, CDR2 FYNNEI. V lost 2 bases to trimming and J lost 4 bases, with 11 bases between them. The CDR3 is 15 residues long.